The 21 T cell receptor beta chains in this list originate from one sample, sequenced in a study of blood T cells in healthy people across ages. Primers used in a second PCR of about 6 to 11 cycles were a sample-barcoded 5' primer and a J-beta primer mix. In TCRdb, the 5' RACE reads were re-called with MiXCR into one record per CDR3 protein. The sample lists under 1,000,000 distinct CDR3 sequences; around 50% were seen once. The sequencing input was blood. Receptor source: a man of 80 years or more in good health.

This clonotype came up a few times. The rearrangement joins TRBV2 to TRBJ2-1; D unresolved. The CDR3 has 15 residues. Trimming removed 3 bases at V and 0 bases at J, with 9 bases between. CDR1 SNHLY and CDR2 FYNNEI come from the germline V gene. The CDR3 sequence is CASSDGGSSYNEQFF. The CDR3 DNA sequence: TGTGCCAGCAGTGATGGTGGAAGCTCCTACAATGAGCAGTTCTTC. Variable domain in full (rest from reference TRBV2 and TRBJ2-1): EPEVTQTPSHQVTQMGQEVILRCVPISNHLYFYWYRQILGQKVEFLVSFYNNEISEKSEIFDDQFSVERPDGSNFTLKIRSTKLEDSAMYFCASSDGGSSYNEQFFGPGTRLTVL.

This clonotype was observed a handful of times. V usage is TRBV7-2 and J usage is TRBJ2-7, with D possibly being TRBD1 (6 bases). Per the germline V gene, CDR1 is SGHTA and CDR2 is FQGNSA. V was clipped by 3 bases and J by 2 bases, with 11 bases between them. The CDR3 sequence is 14 residues long. CDR3 nucleotides: TGTGCCAGCAGCTTGGATACAGGGCCCTACGAGCAGTACTTC. It encodes CASSLDTGPYEQYF.

There are a few counts of this clonotype. This sequence joins TRBV11-3 and TRBJ2-7; 10 nucleotides line up with TRBD1. Germline V gene data show CDR1 as SGHNT and CDR2 as YENEEA. The length of the CDR3 is 15 residues. V dropped 6 bases and J dropped 5; count of bases not matched to a gene: 10. In DNA, the CDR3 is TGTGCCAGCAGTGAGAGGGGACAGGGGAGGCACGAGCAGTACTTC. This translates into CASSERGQGRHEQYF.

Many counts were recorded for this clonotype. This chain links TRBV12-3 or TRBV12-4 with TRBJ2-5; 9 nucleotides line up with TRBD2. The CDR3 is 15 residues long. Trimming at V came to 3 bases and at J to 5 bases, leaving 7 bases not matched to a gene. The CDR3 DNA reads TGTGCCAGCAGTTTGGGCGGGAGGGCCCTGGAGACCCAGTACTTC. Translated, it gives CASSLGGRALETQYF.

The chain carries TRBV14 and TRBJ2-5, with a weak D call TRBD2 (5 bases). CDR3 length: 15 amino acids. Per the germline V gene, CDR1 is SGHDN and CDR2 is FVKESK. The V gene lost 0 bases and the J gene lost 4 bases, with 12 bases spanning the gap. The CDR3 DNA sequence: TGTGCCAGCAGCCAAGATCCGCGAGGGCGAGAGACCCAGTACTTC. This sequence encodes CASSQDPRGRETQYF.

V is TRBV10-3 and J is TRBJ2-1, with 14 bases lining up with TRBD2. Germline lookup yields CDR1 ENHRY and CDR2 SYGVKD. The trim removed 2 bases at V and 2 bases at J, leaving 2 bases unmatched. This CDR3 contains 17 residues. The CDR3 sequence: CAISERLAGGAYNEQFF. The CDR3 nucleotides are TGTGCCATCAGTGAGAGACTAGCGGGAGGGGCCTACAATGAGCAGTTCTTC.

This clonotype has a single count. This clone may be a read error of a much larger clone one base away. The rearrangement joins TRBV20-1 to TRBJ2-3, with D perhaps matching TRBD2 (5 bases). The CDR3 spans 17 residues. The germline gives CDR1 DFQATT, CDR2 SNEGSKA (reference sequence). The V end lost 1 base, the J end lost 2 bases, and 19 bases lay between the germline ends. CDR3 region: CSARATRLGGDTDTQYF. The CDR3, as DNA: TGCAGTGCTAGAGCTACCCGGCTAGGAGGAGACACAGATACGCAGTATTTT.

This clonotype was counted only a few times. CDR3: CATSDRSGRALNEQYF. The CDR3 DNA follows: TGTGCCACCAGTGATCGTAGCGGGAGGGCCCTCAATGAGCAGTACTTC. The V and J genes are TRBV24-1 and TRBJ2-7; 11 nucleotides agree with TRBD2. V shed 3 bases and J 7 bases; nucleotides not matched to a gene: 10. Germline CDR1 KGHDR, CDR2 SFDVKD. CDR3 size: 16 residues.

This chain links TRBV7-2 with TRBJ2-3, with D perhaps given as TRBD1 or TRBD2 (6 bases each). Trimming cost V 1 base and J 1 base, with 12 bases left between them. The germline gives CDR1 SGHTA, CDR2 FQGNSA. CDR3 length equals 16 residues. The CDR3 DNA sequence: TGTGCCAGCAGCTTAGTCCCGGGGGCTGGCACAGATACGCAGTATTTT. This gives the protein CASSLVPGAGTDTQYF.

The chain combines TRBV5-6 with TRBJ2-1, with D maybe TRBD2 (6 bases). Germline V gene sequence: CDR1 SGHDT, CDR2 YYEEEE. Trimming took off 3 bases at V and 4 bases at J, with 32 bases between the two ends. CDR3 length equals 21 residues. The CDR3 spells CASSSEVAMIRAGQPYNEQFF. CDR3 nucleotide sequence: TGTGCCAGCAGCTCCGAAGTGGCGATGATAAGAGCGGGTCAACCTTACAATGAGCAGTTCTTC.

The chain couples TRBV15 to TRBJ1-2; D gene uncertain. The ends were cut back, 0 bases at V and 5 bases at J, with 7 bases in the middle. CDR3 length equals 13 residues. Germline V gene data show CDR1 as LNHNV and CDR2 as YYDKDF (reference sequence). The CDR3 nucleotides are TGTGCCACCAGCAGAGACAGTATATATGGCTACACCTTC. Its translation: CATSRDSIYGYTF.

The chain combines TRBV11-2 with TRBJ2-4; the D gene could be TRBD1 or TRBD2 (5 bases each). In germline, CDR1 is SGHAT, CDR2 FQNNGV. The CDR3 runs 15 residues. V lost 5 bases, J lost 9 bases, and 20 bases lay in between. The DNA of the CDR3 is TGTGCCAGCAGCGGAAACCGGGACCGCGTCCCCATTCAGTACTTC. It specifies CASSGNRDRVPIQYF.

J is TRBJ2-1 and V is TRBV29-1; TRBD1 matches 8 bases. V lost 4 bases, J lost 15 bases, and 8 bases stayed unmatched. The germline CDR1 and CDR2 sequences are SQVTM and ANQGSEA. This CDR3 region has 11 residues. The CDR3 loop reads CSVAQTGALFF. The CDR3 DNA is TGCAGCGTTGCACAGACAGGGGCCCTGTTCTTC.

This sequence joins TRBV6-1 and TRBJ1-4; 7 nucleotides line up with TRBD1. Germline V gene lookup returns CDR1 MNHNS and CDR2 SASEGT. Germline trimming cut 3 bases from V and 4 bases from J; bases unmatched to any gene: 5. The CDR3 has 15 residues. The CDR3 DNA reads TGTGCCAGCAGTGACGGGACAGCAATTAATGAAAAACTGTTTTTT. Its protein is CASSDGTAINEKLFF.

The chain combines TRBV2 with TRBJ2-7; 10 bases align to TRBD2. V dropped 7 bases and J dropped 5; count of bases not matched to a gene: 2. Germline V lookup: CDR1 SNHLY, CDR2 FYNNEI. The CDR3 has 12 residues. The CDR3 nucleotides are TGTGCCAGCAACCTAGCGGGAGACGAGCAGTACTTC. Its protein product is CASNLAGDEQYF.

The chain employs TRBV9 and TRBJ2-1; 10 bases fit TRBD2. CDR3 size: 16 residues. With 1 base clipped from V and 8 bases from J, the junction kept 9 bases outside the gene matches. CDR1 SGDLS and CDR2 YYNGEE come from the germline V gene. Written as DNA, the CDR3 is TGTGCCAGCAGCGTAAGCCCCAGCGGGAGGGTCCATGAGCAGTTCTTC. Translation gives CASSVSPSGRVHEQFF.

This clonotype was picked up a small number of times. J is TRBJ2-7 and V is TRBV11-1, with D unresolved. The length of the CDR3 is 15 residues. From germline, CDR1 is SGHAT and CDR2 FQDESV (reference sequence). V was shortened by 1 base and J by 0 bases, with 10 bases between the two germline ends. CDR3 sequence: CASSLDRISSYEQYF. CDR3 nucleotide sequence: TGTGCCAGCAGCTTAGACCGAATAAGCTCCTACGAGCAGTACTTC.

As concerns this clonotype: The junction does not match germline at one end; this may be a read error. The chain uses TRBV4-1 and TRBJ1-2; a weak D match, TRBD1 (6 bases). The CDR3 spans 15 residues. CDR1 is MGHRA and CDR2 is YSYEKL in the germline V gene. DNA of the CDR3: TGCGCCAGCAGCCAAGCAGGGGACACTAACTATGGTTACACCTTC. It specifies CASSQAGDTNYGYTF.

On this clonotype itself: It may be a read error: a sequence one base away is much more abundant. This chain links TRBV6-2 or TRBV6-3 with TRBJ2-1; no clear D. V lost 6 bases and J 5 bases, leaving 5 bases between the germline ends. This CDR3 spans 11 amino acids. Per the germline V gene, CDR1 is MNHEY and CDR2 is SVGEGT. The CDR3 nucleotides read TGTGCCAGCAGACTCCACAATGAGCAGTTCTTC. Its translation: CASRLHNEQFF.

This clonotype appeared a few times. The V call is TRBV27, the J call TRBJ2-1; D is perhaps TRBD2 (6 bases). The V gene lost 0 bases and the J gene lost 9 bases, with 12 bases spanning the gap. The CDR3 covers 14 residues. Looked up from germline, CDR1 is MNHEY and CDR2 is SMNVEV (reference sequence). The CDR3 sequence is CASSLSPGATEQFF. The CDR3 DNA reads as TGTGCCAGCAGTTTATCGCCGGGAGCTACTGAGCAGTTCTTC.

J is TRBJ2-3 and V is TRBV5-1, with 9 bases fitting TRBD1. From germline, CDR1 is SGHRS and CDR2 YFSETQ. The CDR3 is 16 residues long. V trimming: 3 bases; J trimming: 10 bases; junction bases outside the gene matches: 15. The CDR3, as DNA: TGCGCCAGCAGCTCCCGGGACAGGGAGGGACGTGGGGCGCAGTATTTT. Protein product: CASSSRDREGRGAQYF.